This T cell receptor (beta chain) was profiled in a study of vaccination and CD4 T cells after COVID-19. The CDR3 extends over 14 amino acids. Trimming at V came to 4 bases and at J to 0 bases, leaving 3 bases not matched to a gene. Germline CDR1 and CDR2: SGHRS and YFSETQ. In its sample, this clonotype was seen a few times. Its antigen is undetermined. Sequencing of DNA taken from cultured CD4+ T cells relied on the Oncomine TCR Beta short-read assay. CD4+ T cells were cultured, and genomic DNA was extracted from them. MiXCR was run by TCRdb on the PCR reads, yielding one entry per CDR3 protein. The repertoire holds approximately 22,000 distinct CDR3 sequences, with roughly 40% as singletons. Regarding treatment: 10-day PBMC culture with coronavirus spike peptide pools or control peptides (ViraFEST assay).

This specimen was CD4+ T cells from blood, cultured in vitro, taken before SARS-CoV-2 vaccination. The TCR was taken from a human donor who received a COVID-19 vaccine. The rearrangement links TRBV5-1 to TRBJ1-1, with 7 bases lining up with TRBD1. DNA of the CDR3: TGCGCCAGCAGCGCGGACAGGCTGAACACTGAAGCTTTCTTT. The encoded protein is CASSADRLNTEAFF. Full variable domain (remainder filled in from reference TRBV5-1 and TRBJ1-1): KAGVTQTPRYLIKTRGQQVTLSCSPISGHRSVSWYQQTPGQGLQFLFEYFSETQRNKGNFPGRFSGRQFSNSRSEMNVSTLELGDSALYLCASSADRLNTEAFFGQGTRLTVV.